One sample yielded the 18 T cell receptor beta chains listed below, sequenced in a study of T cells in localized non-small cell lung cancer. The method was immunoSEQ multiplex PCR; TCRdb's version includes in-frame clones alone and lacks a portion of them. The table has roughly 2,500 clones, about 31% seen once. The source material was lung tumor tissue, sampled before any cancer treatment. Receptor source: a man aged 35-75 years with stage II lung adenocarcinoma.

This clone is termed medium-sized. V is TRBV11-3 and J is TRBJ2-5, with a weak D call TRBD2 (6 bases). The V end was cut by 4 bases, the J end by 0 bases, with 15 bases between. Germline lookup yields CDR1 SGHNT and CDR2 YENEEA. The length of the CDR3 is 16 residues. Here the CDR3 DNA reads TGTGCCAGCAGCTCCGGGACTGCAAGGTACCAAGAGACCCAGTACTTC. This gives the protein CASSSGTARYQETQYF.

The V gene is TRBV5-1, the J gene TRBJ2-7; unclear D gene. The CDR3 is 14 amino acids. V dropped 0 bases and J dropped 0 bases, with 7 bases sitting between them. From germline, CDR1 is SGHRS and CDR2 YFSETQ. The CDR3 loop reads CASSLALHSYEQYF. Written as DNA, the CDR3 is TGCGCCAGCAGCTTGGCACTGCACTCCTACGAGCAGTACTTC.

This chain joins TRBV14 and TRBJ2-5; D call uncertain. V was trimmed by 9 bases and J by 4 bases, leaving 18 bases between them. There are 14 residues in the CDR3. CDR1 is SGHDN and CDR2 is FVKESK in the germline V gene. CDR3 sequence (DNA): TGTGCCAGTGCCGGGCCGCAGGTAGGAGAGACCCAGTACTTC. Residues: CASAGPQVGETQYF.

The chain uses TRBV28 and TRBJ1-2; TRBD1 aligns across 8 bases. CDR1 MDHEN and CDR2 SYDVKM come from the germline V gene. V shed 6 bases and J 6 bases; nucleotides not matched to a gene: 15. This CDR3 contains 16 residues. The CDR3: CASSPGTGVSRDGYTF. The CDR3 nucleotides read TGTGCCAGCAGCCCCGGGACAGGAGTTAGCAGGGATGGCTACACCTTC.

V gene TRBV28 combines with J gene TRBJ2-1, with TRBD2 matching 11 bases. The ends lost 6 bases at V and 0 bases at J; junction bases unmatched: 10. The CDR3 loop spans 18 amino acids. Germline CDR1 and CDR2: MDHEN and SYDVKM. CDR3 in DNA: TGTGCCAGCAGGCACAAGATGACTAGCGGGGACTCCTACAATGAGCAGTTCTTC. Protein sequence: CASRHKMTSGDSYNEQFF.

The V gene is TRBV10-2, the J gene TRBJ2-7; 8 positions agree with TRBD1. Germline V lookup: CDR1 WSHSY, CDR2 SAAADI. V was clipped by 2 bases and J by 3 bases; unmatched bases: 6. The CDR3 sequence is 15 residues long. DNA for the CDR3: TGCGCCAGCAGTGAGAGGGCAGGGGGCAACTACGAGCAGTACTTC. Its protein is CASSERAGGNYEQYF.

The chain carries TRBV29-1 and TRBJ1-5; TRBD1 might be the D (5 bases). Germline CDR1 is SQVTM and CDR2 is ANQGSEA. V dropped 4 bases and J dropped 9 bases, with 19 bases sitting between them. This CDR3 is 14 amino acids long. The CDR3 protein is CSVVTPGLGGPQHF. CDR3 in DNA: TGCAGCGTTGTAACCCCAGGGTTAGGAGGGCCCCAGCATTTT.

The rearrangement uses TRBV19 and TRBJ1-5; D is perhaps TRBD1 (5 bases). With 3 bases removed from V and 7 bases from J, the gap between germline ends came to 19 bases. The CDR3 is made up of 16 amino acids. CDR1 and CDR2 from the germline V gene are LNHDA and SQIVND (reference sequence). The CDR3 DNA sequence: TGTGCCAGTAGTATCCTCGGGGGTGGGGAGGGACAGCCCCAGCATTTT. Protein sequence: CASSILGGGEGQPQHF.

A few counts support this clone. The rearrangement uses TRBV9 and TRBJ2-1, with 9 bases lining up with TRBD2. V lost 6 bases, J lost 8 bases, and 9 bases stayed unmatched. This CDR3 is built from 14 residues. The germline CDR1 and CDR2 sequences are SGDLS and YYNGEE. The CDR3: CASTHSGGVDEQFF. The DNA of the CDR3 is TGTGCCAGCACCCATAGCGGGGGTGTCGATGAGCAGTTCTTC.

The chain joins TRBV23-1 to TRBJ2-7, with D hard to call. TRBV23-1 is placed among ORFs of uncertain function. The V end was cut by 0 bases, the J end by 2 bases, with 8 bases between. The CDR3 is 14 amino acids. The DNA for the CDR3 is TGCGCCAGCAGTCAATCAGACACTACCTACGAGCAGTACTTC. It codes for CASSQSDTTYEQYF.

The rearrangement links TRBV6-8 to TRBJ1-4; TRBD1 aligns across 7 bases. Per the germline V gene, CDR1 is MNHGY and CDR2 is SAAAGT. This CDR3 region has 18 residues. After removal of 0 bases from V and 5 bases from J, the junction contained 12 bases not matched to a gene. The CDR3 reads CASSYSSTMTGKNEKLFF. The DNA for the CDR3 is TGTGCCAGCAGTTACTCGTCGACTATGACAGGGAAAAATGAAAAACTGTTTTTT.

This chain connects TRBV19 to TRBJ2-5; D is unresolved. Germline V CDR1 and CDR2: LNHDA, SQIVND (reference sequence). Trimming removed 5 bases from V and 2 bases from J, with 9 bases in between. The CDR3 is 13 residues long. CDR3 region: CASSPSEQETQYF. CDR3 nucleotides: TGTGCCAGTAGTCCCAGCGAGCAAGAGACCCAGTACTTC.

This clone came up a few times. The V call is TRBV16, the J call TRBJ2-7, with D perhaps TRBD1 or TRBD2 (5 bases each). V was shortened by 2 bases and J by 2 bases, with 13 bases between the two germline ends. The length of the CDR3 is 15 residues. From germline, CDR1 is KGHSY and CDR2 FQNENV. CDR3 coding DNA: TGTGCCAGCAGCCAACGGGGCCAGGGAGCCTACGAGCAGTACTTC. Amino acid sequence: CASSQRGQGAYEQYF.

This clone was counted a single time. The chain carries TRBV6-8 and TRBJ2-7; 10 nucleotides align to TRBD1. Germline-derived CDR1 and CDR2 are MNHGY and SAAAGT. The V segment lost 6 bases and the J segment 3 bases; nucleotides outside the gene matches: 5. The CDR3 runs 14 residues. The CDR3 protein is CASRSGTGVYEQYF. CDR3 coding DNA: TGTGCCAGCAGATCCGGGACAGGGGTCTACGAGCAGTACTTC.

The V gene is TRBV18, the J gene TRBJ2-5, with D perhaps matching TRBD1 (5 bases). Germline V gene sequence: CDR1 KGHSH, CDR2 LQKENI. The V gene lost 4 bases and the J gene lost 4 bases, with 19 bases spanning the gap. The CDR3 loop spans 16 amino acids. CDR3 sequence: CASSQALEGVRETQYF. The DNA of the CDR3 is TGTGCCAGCTCACAAGCACTTGAAGGGGTGCGAGAGACCCAGTACTTC.

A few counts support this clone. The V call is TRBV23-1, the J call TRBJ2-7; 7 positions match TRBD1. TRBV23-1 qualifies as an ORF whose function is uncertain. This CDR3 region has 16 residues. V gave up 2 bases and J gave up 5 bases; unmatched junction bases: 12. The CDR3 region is CASSQPSQGVEHEQYF. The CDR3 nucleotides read TGCGCCAGCAGTCAACCATCTCAGGGGGTGGAACACGAGCAGTACTTC.

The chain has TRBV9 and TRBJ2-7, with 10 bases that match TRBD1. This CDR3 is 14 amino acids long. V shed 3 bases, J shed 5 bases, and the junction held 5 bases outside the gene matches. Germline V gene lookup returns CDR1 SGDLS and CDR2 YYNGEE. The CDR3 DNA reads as TGTGCCAGCAGCGCCTGGGACAGGGGCGACGAGCAGTACTTC. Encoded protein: CASSAWDRGDEQYF.

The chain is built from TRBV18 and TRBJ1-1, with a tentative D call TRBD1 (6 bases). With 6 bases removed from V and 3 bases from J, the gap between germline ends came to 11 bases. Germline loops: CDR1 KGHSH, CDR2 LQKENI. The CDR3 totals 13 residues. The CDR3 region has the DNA TGTGCCAGCTCGTACGCAGGGGACACTGAAGCTTTCTTT. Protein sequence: CASSYAGDTEAFF.